The rows below give T cell receptor beta chains drawn from one sample of a study of T cell responses to AZD1222 COVID-19 vaccine. Assay used: immunoSEQ multiplex PCR; TCRdb lists only in-frame clones, some missing. The sample carries around 160,000 clones, 85% to 95% recorded once. The sample in question was peripheral blood, obtained on day 0 of AZD1222 vaccination. All receptors derive from an adult in good health. CDR3s include the opening cysteine and the closing phenylalanine or tryptophan. The D gene is left open where the match is weak. A row's size may be missing; if present it is once, few, many or a size class.

cdr3_length: 14
j_call: TRBJ2-7
v_call: TRBV10-3
clone_size: -
d_call: -
cdr3_nt: TGTGCCATCAGTGGAGGGGGAAGCTTCTACGAGCAGTACTTC
cdr3_aa: CAISGGGSFYEQYF

cdr3_length: 14
j_call: TRBJ1-1
v_call: TRBV4-1
clone_size: few
d_call: -
cdr3_nt: TGCGCCAGCAGCCATTCGAGTGGGGCGTATGAAGCTTTCTTT
cdr3_aa: CASSHSSGAYEAFF

cdr3_length: 12
j_call: TRBJ1-1
v_call: TRBV6-6
clone_size: -
d_call: -
cdr3_nt: TGTGCCAGCAGGGAAAGTGGGACAGAAGCTTTCTTT
cdr3_aa: CASRESGTEAFF

cdr3_length: 14
j_call: TRBJ1-1
v_call: TRBV25-1
clone_size: -
d_call: -
cdr3_nt: TGTGCCAGCAGTGAATTACAACTGAACACTGAAGCTTTCTTT
cdr3_aa: CASSELQLNTEAFF

cdr3_length: 15
j_call: TRBJ1-3
v_call: TRBV2
clone_size: -
d_call: -
cdr3_nt: TGTGCCAGCAGTTTAAGGACATGGCCAGGAAACACCATATATTTT
cdr3_aa: CASSLRTWPGNTIYF

cdr3_length: 18
j_call: TRBJ1-6
v_call: TRBV3-1/TRBV3-2
clone_size: once
d_call: TRBD1
cdr3_nt: TGTGCCAGCAGCCAGACGATTCCGGGACAGGGGGCTAATTCACCCCTCCACTTT
cdr3_aa: CASSQTIPGQGANSPLHF

cdr3_length: 15
j_call: TRBJ2-1
v_call: TRBV4-1
clone_size: -
d_call: -
cdr3_nt: TGCGCCAGCAGCCAAGAGGGGACCGTGTACAATGAGCAGTTCTTC
cdr3_aa: CASSQEGTVYNEQFF

cdr3_length: 15
j_call: TRBJ1-4
v_call: TRBV7-2
clone_size: few
d_call: -
cdr3_nt: TGTGCCAGCAGCTTAAGCCAGGGAGGAAGTGAAAAACTGTTTTTT
cdr3_aa: CASSLSQGGSEKLFF

cdr3_length: 15
j_call: TRBJ2-4
v_call: TRBV11-1
clone_size: -
d_call: -
cdr3_nt: TGTGCCAGCACCCTCGATCCGACAGGCAAAAACATTCAGTACTTC
cdr3_aa: CASTLDPTGKNIQYF

cdr3_length: 13
j_call: TRBJ2-3
v_call: TRBV12-3/TRBV12-4
clone_size: -
d_call: -
cdr3_nt: TGTGCCAGCAGTTTAGGACGGTGGGGTACGCAGTATTTT
cdr3_aa: CASSLGRWGTQYF